One and the same sample provided the 31 T cell receptor beta chains below, sequenced in a study of identical twins. MiXCR, run by TCRdb on the 5' RACE reads, gives a single entry per CDR3 protein. The sample gives 200,000 to 250,000 distinct CDR3 sequences, approximately 12% of which show up once; about 3.9% is in the top ten. This sample also belongs to another study, concerning yellow fever vaccine responses in identical twins.

The sequenced sample consisted of memory (CD45RO+) T cells sorted from blood. These TCRs come from a woman under 30 in good health.

This clonotype appeared a few times. This chain joins TRBV9 and TRBJ1-3, with 8 bases lining up with TRBD1. Per the germline V gene, CDR1 is SGDLS and CDR2 is YYNGEE. The CDR3 sequence is 16 residues long. V trimming: 2 bases; J trimming: 4 bases; junction bases outside the gene matches: 8. CDR3 nucleotide sequence: TGTGCCAGCAGCGTGGGACAGGCGTCTCTCGGAAACACCATATATTTT. It yields the protein CASSVGQASLGNTIYF.

The V call is TRBV10-3, the J call TRBJ2-6; D uncertain. The CDR3 spans 16 residues. Germline V lookup: CDR1 ENHRY, CDR2 SYGVKD. The germline V and J ends were trimmed by 4 bases and 0 bases, with 10 bases remaining between them. The CDR3 reads CAISGGPGSGANVLTF. The CDR3 DNA sequence: TGTGCCATCAGTGGCGGCCCCGGCTCTGGGGCCAACGTCCTGACTTTC.

The sample holds a few counts of this clonotype. V and J are TRBV2 and TRBJ1-1; 7 bases line up with TRBD1. The CDR3 totals 16 residues. Germline V gives CDR1 SNHLY, CDR2 FYNNEI. The V gene end was trimmed by 6 bases and the J gene end by 1 base; junction bases not matched to a gene: 11. The CDR3 sequence: CASSGTGTVRNTEAFF. The CDR3 bases are TGTGCCAGCAGCGGTACCGGGACAGTAAGGAACACTGAAGCTTTCTTT.

With respect to this clonotype: A much larger clonotype is one base distant, so this may be a read error. The V call is TRBV20-1, the J call TRBJ2-1; TRBD1 matches at 11 bases. Germline lookup yields CDR1 DFQATT and CDR2 SNEGSKA (reference sequence). This CDR3 spans 13 amino acids. J gave up 12 bases and V 5 bases, and 9 bases lay outside the gene matches. CDR3 sequence: CSAGIPGTGGQFF. The CDR3 DNA reads as TGCAGTGCTGGAATACCGGGGACAGGGGGGCAGTTCTTC.

A word on this clonotype: This clone may be a read error of a much larger clone one base away. The gene calls are TRBV28 and TRBJ1-1; D is unresolved. V gave up 7 bases and J gave up 5 bases, with 17 bases separating them. The CDR3 runs to 14 residues. The germline CDR1 and CDR2 sequences are MDHEN and SYDVKM. Here the CDR3 DNA reads TGTGCCAGCATAGAATGTCTTAGAGATACTGAAGCTTTCTTT. Amino acids: CASIECLRDTEAFF.

The chain carries TRBV29-1 and TRBJ1-1; possibly TRBD1 for D (5 bases). CDR1 is SQVTM and CDR2 is ANQGSEA in the germline V gene. There are 15 residues in the CDR3. Trimming pared 6 bases from V and 10 bases from J, leaving 27 bases between. CDR3 in amino acids: CSVLISLTGAVGAFF. As DNA, the CDR3 is TGCAGCGTCCTCATATCCCTCACCGGGGCCGTGGGAGCTTTCTTT.

This clonotype was detected a few times. The chain has TRBV2 and TRBJ2-3; 9 nucleotides agree with TRBD2. Germline V gene data show CDR1 as SNHLY and CDR2 as FYNNEI. This CDR3 is 15 amino acids long. With 6 bases clipped from V and 6 bases from J, the junction kept 10 bases outside the gene matches. This CDR3 is CASRAGLAEGDTQYF. As DNA, the CDR3 is TGTGCCAGCAGAGCGGGACTAGCAGAGGGCGATACGCAGTATTTT. Full variable domain (remainder filled in from reference TRBV2 and TRBJ2-3): EPEVTQTPSHQVTQMGQEVILRCVPISNHLYFYWYRQILGQKVEFLVSFYNNEISEKSEIFDDQFSVERPDGSNFTLKIRSTKLEDSAMYFCASRAGLAEGDTQYFGPGTRLTVL.

J is TRBJ2-5 and V is TRBV7-9; D unclear. The germline gives CDR1 SEHNR, CDR2 FQNEAQ (reference sequence). The CDR3 length is 14 residues. Trimming pared 0 bases from V and 3 bases from J, leaving 8 bases between. In DNA form, the CDR3 reads TGTGCCAGCAGCTTAGCGTGGCAGAAAGAGACCCAGTACTTC. Its translation is CASSLAWQKETQYF.

This chain joins TRBV7-2 and TRBJ2-1, with TRBD2 identical over 7 bases. Germline V gene lookup returns CDR1 SGHTA and CDR2 FQGNSA. Trimming removed 2 bases from V and 10 bases from J; junction bases left unmatched: 17. The CDR3 consists of 17 residues. The CDR3 is CASSLSPALAVFGEQFF. DNA for the CDR3: TGTGCCAGCAGCTTATCACCGGCCCTAGCGGTCTTCGGGGAGCAGTTCTTC. Full variable domain (rest looked up from reference TRBV7-2 and TRBJ2-1): GAGVSQSPSNKVTEKGKDVELRCDPISGHTALYWYRQSLGQGLEFLIYFQGNSAPDKSGLPSDRFSAERTGGSVSTLTIQRTQQEDSAVYLCASSLSPALAVFGEQFFGPGTRLTVL.

For this clonotype: Possible read error: a much larger clone is one base away. This rearrangement joins TRBV3-1 to TRBJ2-2; TRBD1 is a possible D gene (7 bases). The length of the CDR3 is 16 residues. V was pared by 4 bases and J by 6 bases, with 18 bases between. Germline V gives CDR1 LGHDT, CDR2 YNNKEL (reference sequence). The CDR3 nucleotides are TGTGCCAGCAGCCCATGGAGGGGGCGCCAGGCCGGGGAGCTGTTTTTT. Encoded protein: CASSPWRGRQAGELFF.

This chain joins TRBV3-1 and TRBJ2-1, with TRBD2 matching 9 bases. V lost 1 base and J lost 0; bases outside the gene matches: 4. Germline V gene lookup returns CDR1 LGHDT and CDR2 YNNKEL (reference sequence). The CDR3 has 17 amino acids. CDR3 nucleotide sequence: TGTGCCAGCAGCCAAGGTCCTAGCGGGGTCTCCTACAATGAGCAGTTCTTC. It yields the protein CASSQGPSGVSYNEQFF.

The chain couples TRBV7-2 to TRBJ2-3; 7 bases agree with TRBD2. The CDR3 length is 12 residues. V was clipped by 7 bases and J by 6 bases; unmatched bases: 4. The germline gives CDR1 SGHTA, CDR2 FQGNSA. The CDR3: CASKFGGDTQYF. In nucleotides, the CDR3 is TGTGCCAGCAAATTCGGGGGGGATACGCAGTATTTT.

This chain joins TRBV7-8 and TRBJ2-6, with D possibly matching TRBD2 (6 bases). The V end lost 4 bases, the J end lost 0 bases, and 16 bases lay between the germline ends. In germline, CDR1 is SGHVS, CDR2 FQNEAQ. This CDR3 contains 18 residues. The CDR3 loop is CASSSAAGQSSGANVLTF. The DNA for the CDR3 is TGTGCCAGCAGCTCAGCGGCGGGGCAAAGCTCTGGGGCCAACGTCCTGACTTTC. Full variable domain (outside the CDR3, taken from reference TRBV7-8 and TRBJ2-6): GAGVSQSPRYKVAKRGQDVALRCDPISGHVSLFWYQQALGQGPEFLTYFQNEAQLDKSGLPSDRFFAERPEGSVSTLKIQRTQQEDSAVYLCASSSAAGQSSGANVLTFGAGSRLTVL.

This clonotype was recorded at least ten times. The chain links TRBV20-1 to TRBJ1-1; 12 positions match TRBD1. Germline V CDR1 and CDR2: DFQATT, SNEGSKA (reference sequence). V shed 1 base and J 3 bases; nucleotides not matched to a gene: 0. CDR3 length equals 14 residues. The CDR3 loop reads CSARGDRGHTEAFF. The CDR3 DNA is TGCAGTGCTAGAGGGGACAGGGGGCACACTGAAGCTTTCTTT.

V gene TRBV12-3 or TRBV12-4 combines with J gene TRBJ2-2, with TRBD2 identical over 7 bases. The V and J ends lost 2 bases and 4 bases, in that order; junction bases with no gene match: 10. The CDR3 is 17 amino acids. The CDR3 DNA follows: TGTGCCAGCAGTTTAAGGGGAGCGGGATACCGCACCGGGGAGCTGTTTTTT. This encodes CASSLRGAGYRTGELFF.

The chain couples TRBV3-1 to TRBJ2-7; TRBD1 aligns across 8 bases. The ends lost 2 bases at V and 6 bases at J; junction bases unmatched: 3. CDR3 length: 13 amino acids. Per germline, CDR1 LGHDT and CDR2 YNNKEL (reference sequence). CDR3 amino acids: CASSQYQGAEQYF. Written as DNA, the CDR3 is TGTGCCAGCAGCCAATATCAGGGGGCCGAGCAGTACTTC.

At least ten counts were recorded for this clonotype. This chain joins TRBV12-3 or TRBV12-4 and TRBJ2-2; 7 nucleotides line up with TRBD1. V lost 6 bases to trimming and J lost 6 bases; unmatched junction nucleotides: 7. This CDR3 has 14 amino acids. The CDR3 loop reads CASREQGWAGELFF. CDR3 in DNA: TGTGCCAGCAGGGAACAGGGGTGGGCCGGGGAGCTGTTTTTT.

This clonotype has ten or more counts. This sequence joins TRBV5-1 and TRBJ1-1; unclear D gene. Germline V gives CDR1 SGHRS, CDR2 YFSETQ. V was shortened by 0 bases and J by 1 base, with 10 bases between the two germline ends. This CDR3 has 15 amino acids. The CDR3 loop reads CASSLEGRTNTEAFF. The DNA for the CDR3 is TGCGCCAGCAGCTTGGAAGGGAGAACGAACACTGAAGCTTTCTTT.

The chain joins TRBV7-2 to TRBJ2-7; a weak D match, TRBD2 (6 bases). The CDR3 contains 11 residues. Germline-derived CDR1 and CDR2 are SGHTA and FQGNSA. The CDR3 spells CPTARGLEQYF. The DNA for the CDR3 is TGTCCCACGGCTAGGGGACTCGAGCAGTACTTC. Together with reference TRBV7-2 and TRBJ2-7, the CDR3 gives the full variable domain: GAGVSQSPSNKVTEKGKDVELRCDPISGHTALYWYRQSLGQGLEFLIYFQGNSAPDKSGLPSDRFSAERTGGSVSTLTIQRTQQEDSAVYLCPTARGLEQYFGPGTRLTVT.

The chain links TRBV19 to TRBJ2-4; D is perhaps TRBD1 (6 bases). Germline lookup yields CDR1 LNHDA and CDR2 SQIVND (reference sequence). The CDR3 consists of 14 residues. Trimming cost V 5 bases and J 9 bases, with 17 bases left between them. CDR3 DNA sequence: TGTGCCAGTAGTCCTGGGACACCCTGGGGCATTCAGTACTTC. Amino acids: CASSPGTPWGIQYF. The full variable domain, its missing parts supplied by reference TRBV19 and TRBJ2-4, is DGGITQSPKYLFRKEGQNVTLSCEQNLNHDAMYWYRQDPGQGLRLIYYSQIVNDFQKGDIAEGYSVSREKKESFPLTVTSAQKNPTAFYLCASSPGTPWGIQYFGAGTRLSVL.

This clonotype was recorded at least ten times. V is TRBV7-2 and J is TRBJ2-1; D perhaps matches TRBD1 (5 bases). Germline lookup yields CDR1 SGHTA and CDR2 FQGNSA. Deletions cut 4 bases from V and 4 bases from J, with 17 bases between. The CDR3 is 16 residues long. Here the CDR3 DNA reads TGTGCCAGCAGCTCCTCAGGGATTGCAAAGTACAATGAGCAGTTCTTC. Its translation is CASSSSGIAKYNEQFF.

The chain is built from TRBV18 and TRBJ2-7; 10 bases align to TRBD1. V dropped 3 bases and J dropped 2; count of bases not matched to a gene: 7. The CDR3 is 16 amino acids. The germline V gene has CDR1 KGHSH and CDR2 LQKENI. DNA of the CDR3: TGTGCCAGCTCACCTCTGGACAGGGGGGGGCCCTACGAGCAGTACTTC. Protein: CASSPLDRGGPYEQYF.

The chain recombines TRBV28 with TRBJ1-5, with 7 nucleotides matching TRBD1. Germline V CDR1 and CDR2: MDHEN, SYDVKM. There are 16 residues in the CDR3. Trimming removed 5 bases from V and 1 base from J; junction bases left unmatched: 8. The DNA for the CDR3 is TGTGCCAGCAGTCATGACAGGGAGAGGAGCAATCAGCCCCAGCATTTT. Its protein is CASSHDRERSNQPQHF. Supplemented by reference TRBV28 and TRBJ1-5, the full variable domain reads DVKVTQSSRYLVKRTGEKVFLECVQDMDHENMFWYRQDPGLGLRLIYFSYDVKMKEKGDIPEGYSVSREKKERFSLILESASTNQTSMYLCASSHDRERSNQPQHFGDGTRLSIL.

Only a few counts were recorded for this clonotype. V and J are TRBV18 and TRBJ1-1; D perhaps matches TRBD1 (5 bases). The germline V and J ends were trimmed by 2 bases and 4 bases, with 8 bases remaining between them. This CDR3 spans 13 amino acids. From germline, CDR1 is KGHSH and CDR2 LQKENI. The CDR3 region is CASSPGQGTEAFF. The CDR3 nucleotides read TGTGCCAGCTCACCAGGGCAGGGCACTGAAGCTTTCTTT.

This clonotype was counted ten times or more. V is TRBV6-2 or TRBV6-3 and J is TRBJ2-1, with D perhaps given as TRBD1 or TRBD2 (5 bases each). The CDR3 spans 14 residues. Trimming stripped 5 bases from V and 8 bases from J, with 16 bases between. CDR1 is MNHEY and CDR2 is SVGEGT in the germline V gene. In nucleotides, the CDR3 is TGTGCCAGCAGTCACAGGACATTGGGGGATGAGCAGTTCTTC. Its translation is CASSHRTLGDEQFF.

In this sample, this clonotype turned up a few times. The DNA of the CDR3 is TGTGCCAGCAGTTACTCAATTGGGGATTCCACCTACGAGCAGTACTTC. Protein: CASSYSIGDSTYEQYF. This chain uses TRBV6-5 with TRBJ2-7, with D unclear. V was shortened by 0 bases and J by 2 bases, with 14 bases between the two germline ends. Germline-derived CDR1 and CDR2 are MNHEY and SVGAGI. The CDR3 spans 16 residues.

This clonotype came up many times. The gene calls are TRBV11-2 and TRBJ2-3; D is uncertain. With 0 bases removed from V and 3 bases from J, the gap between germline ends came to 16 bases. The CDR3 runs to 17 residues. Germline-derived CDR1 and CDR2 are SGHAT and FQNNGV. DNA for the CDR3: TGTGCCAGCAGCTTAGACCCCGCCTGGCCCGGGACAGATACGCAGTATTTT. It translates to CASSLDPAWPGTDTQYF.

Only a few counts were recorded for this clonotype. The gene calls are TRBV28 and TRBJ2-1; TRBD1 matches at 9 bases. This CDR3 has 15 amino acids. The V segment lost 5 bases and the J segment 4 bases; nucleotides outside the gene matches: 6. Germline-derived CDR1 and CDR2 are MDHEN and SYDVKM. The CDR3 nucleotides are TGTGCCAGCAGTATAGCGGACAGGGGTTACAATGAGCAGTTCTTC. This encodes CASSIADRGYNEQFF. Together with reference TRBV28 and TRBJ2-1, the CDR3 gives the full variable domain: DVKVTQSSRYLVKRTGEKVFLECVQDMDHENMFWYRQDPGLGLRLIYFSYDVKMKEKGDIPEGYSVSREKKERFSLILESASTNQTSMYLCASSIADRGYNEQFFGPGTRLTVL.

This clonotype has ten or more counts. This chain connects TRBV7-6 to TRBJ1-1, with D uncertain. Germline V gene lookup returns CDR1 SGHVS and CDR2 FNYEAQ. The CDR3 contains 14 residues. Between the trimmed V and J ends, which lost 1 base and 6 bases, there was a span of 12 bases. CDR3 region: CASSLVQAGAEAFF. As DNA, the CDR3 is TGTGCCAGCAGCTTAGTTCAGGCAGGTGCTGAAGCTTTCTTT.

V is TRBV5-6 and J is TRBJ2-5, with D tentatively TRBD1 (5 bases). The length of the CDR3 is 15 residues. Trimming cost V 0 bases and J 5 bases, with 14 bases left between them. Germline CDR1 is SGHDT and CDR2 is YYEEEE. CDR3 in amino acids: CASSLGSRVYETQYF. The CDR3 DNA sequence: TGTGCCAGCAGCTTGGGGAGCAGGGTGTACGAGACCCAGTACTTC. Drawing the rest from reference TRBV5-6 and TRBJ2-5, the complete variable domain is DAGVTQSPTHLIKTRGQQVTLRCSPKSGHDTVSWYQQALGQGPQFIFQYYEEEERQRGNFPDRFSGHQFPNYSSELNVNALLLGDSALYLCASSLGSRVYETQYFGPGTRLLVL.

This rearrangement joins TRBV5-1 to TRBJ2-7; a weak D match, TRBD2 (5 bases). Trimming left V 4 bases short and J 5 bases short, with 13 bases between. Germline-derived CDR1 and CDR2 are SGHRS and YFSETQ. This CDR3 has 13 amino acids. This chain's CDR3 is CASSPIPLDEQYF. As DNA, the CDR3 is TGCGCCAGCAGCCCCATACCACTAGACGAGCAGTACTTC.